This TCR beta chain was sequenced during a study of T cell responses to AZD1222 COVID-19 vaccine. Study results and limitations: Recipients of AZD1222 seropositive at baseline numbered only 6 or 7. Donor demographics were predominantly white British with a female majority; clonal diversity may be underestimated. Repertoires were obtained solely post-peak T cell response.

Germline V gene data show CDR1 as DFQATT and CDR2 as SNEGSKA (reference sequence). Trimming shortened V by 3 bases and J by 8 bases, and 5 bases separated the two germline ends. The CDR3 is made up of 11 amino acids. Worth noting for this clone: What it binds is not known.

Produced via immunoSEQ multiplex PCR; TCRdb's table is partial and in-frame only. Here the sample spans over 130,000 clones, around 94% being singletons. This chain joins TRBV20-1 and TRBJ1-6; D call uncertain. The receptor was isolated from an adult in good health. This specimen was peripheral blood, taken on day 0 of AZD1222 vaccination. In DNA form, the CDR3 reads TGCAGTGCTAGTACTCATTCACCCCTCCACTTT. Encoded protein: CSASTHSPLHF.